This TCR beta chain was found in a study of HIV-infected patients and healthy controls. This clonotype is medium-sized by share. The target antigen is unknown. Study-wide findings and caveats: Healthy controls shared more CDR3 sequences between individuals than HIV-infected patients did. Healthy controls carried many MAIT alpha-chain CDR3s, while HIV+ repertoires had few.

Whole blood was used without fractionation, so all unsorted peripheral T cells were included. Per the germline V gene, CDR1 is SQVTM and CDR2 is ANQGSEA. Trimming removed 5 bases from V and 6 bases from J, with 10 bases in between. The CDR3 sequence is 11 residues long. Alpha and beta constant-region primers primed reverse transcription of approximately 500 ng RNA. Alpha and beta chain libraries were made separately by chain-specific third strand synthesis with multiplexing indices. The library had 12-nucleotide molecular identifiers formed by two random hexamers joined together. MiXCR, run by TCRdb on the 5' RACE reads, gives a single entry per CDR3 protein. Of around 13,000 distinct CDR3 sequences in the sample, roughly 9.9% were seen once.

The sample taken for sequencing was blood. This TCR came from an adult in good health. This chain connects TRBV29-1 to TRBJ1-1; unclear D gene. The DNA of the CDR3 is TGCAGCGTTTCCCCGGCGGCTGAAGCTTTCTTT. Amino acid sequence: CSVSPAAEAFF.